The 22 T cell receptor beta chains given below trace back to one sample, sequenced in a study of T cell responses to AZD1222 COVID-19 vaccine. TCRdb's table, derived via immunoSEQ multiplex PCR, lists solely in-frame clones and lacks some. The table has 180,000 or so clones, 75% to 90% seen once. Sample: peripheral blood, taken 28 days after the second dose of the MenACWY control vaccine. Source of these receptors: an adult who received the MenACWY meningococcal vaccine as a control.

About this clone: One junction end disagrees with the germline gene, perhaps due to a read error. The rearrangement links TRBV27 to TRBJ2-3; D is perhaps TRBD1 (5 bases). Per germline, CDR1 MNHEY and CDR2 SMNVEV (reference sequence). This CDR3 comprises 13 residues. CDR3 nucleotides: TGTGCCAGCAGTGTATCGACAGAAGTTACGCAGTATTTT. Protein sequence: CASSVSTEVTQYF.

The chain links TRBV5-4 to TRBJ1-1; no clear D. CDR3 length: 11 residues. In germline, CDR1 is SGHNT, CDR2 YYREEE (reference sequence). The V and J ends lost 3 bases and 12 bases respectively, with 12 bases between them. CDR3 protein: CASSSYTETFF. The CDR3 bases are TGTGCCAGCAGCTCATACACGGAAACTTTCTTT.

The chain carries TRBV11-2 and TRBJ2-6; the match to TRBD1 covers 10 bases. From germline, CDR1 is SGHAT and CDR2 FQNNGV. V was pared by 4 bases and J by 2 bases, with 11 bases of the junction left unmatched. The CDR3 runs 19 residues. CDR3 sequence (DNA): TGTGCCAGCAGCTACCCTTCCGACAGGGGGCCCCCTGGGGCCAACGTCCTGACTTTC. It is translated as CASSYPSDRGPPGANVLTF.

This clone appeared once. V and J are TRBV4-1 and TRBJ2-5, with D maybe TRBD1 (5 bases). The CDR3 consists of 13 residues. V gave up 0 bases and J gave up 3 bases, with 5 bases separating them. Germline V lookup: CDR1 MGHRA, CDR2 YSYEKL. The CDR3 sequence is CASSQDREETQYF. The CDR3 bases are TGCGCCAGCAGCCAAGACAGGGAAGAGACCCAGTACTTC.

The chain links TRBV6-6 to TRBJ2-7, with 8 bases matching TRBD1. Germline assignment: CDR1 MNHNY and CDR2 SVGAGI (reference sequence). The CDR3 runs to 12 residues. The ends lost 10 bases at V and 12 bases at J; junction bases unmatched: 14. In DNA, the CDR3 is TGTGCCACCCAGGACAGGGACTTTCCTCGGTACTTC. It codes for CATQDRDFPRYF.

In DNA form, the CDR3 reads TGCGCCAGCAGCTTCAACGGGATGGAGCAAAACACCATATATTTT. This codes for CASSFNGMEQNTIYF. The chain recombines TRBV5-1 with TRBJ1-3; the D is unclear. The CDR3 consists of 15 residues. Trimming took off 2 bases at V and 6 bases at J, with 15 bases between the two ends. CDR1 SGHRS and CDR2 YFSETQ come from the germline V gene. The variable domain in full, completed from reference TRBV5-1 and TRBJ1-3, reads KAGVTQTPRYLIKTRGQQVTLSCSPISGHRSVSWYQQTPGQGLQFLFEYFSETQRNKGNFPGRFSGRQFSNSRSEMNVSTLELGDSALYLCASSFNGMEQNTIYFGEGSWLTVV.

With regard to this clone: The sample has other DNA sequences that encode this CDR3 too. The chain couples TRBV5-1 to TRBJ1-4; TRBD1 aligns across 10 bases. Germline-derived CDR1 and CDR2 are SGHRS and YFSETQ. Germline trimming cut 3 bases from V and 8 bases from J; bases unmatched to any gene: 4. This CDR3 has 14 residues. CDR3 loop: CASSSGQGEEKLFF. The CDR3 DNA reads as TGCGCCAGCAGCTCCGGACAGGGGGAAGAAAAACTGTTTTTT.

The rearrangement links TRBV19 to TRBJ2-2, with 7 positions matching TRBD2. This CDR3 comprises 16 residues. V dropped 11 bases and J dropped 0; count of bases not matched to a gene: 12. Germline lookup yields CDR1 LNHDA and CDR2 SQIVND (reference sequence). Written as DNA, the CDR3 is TGTGCCTCTACCGGGGGAGGGGACCCGAACACCGGGGAGCTGTTTTTT. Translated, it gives CASTGGGDPNTGELFF.

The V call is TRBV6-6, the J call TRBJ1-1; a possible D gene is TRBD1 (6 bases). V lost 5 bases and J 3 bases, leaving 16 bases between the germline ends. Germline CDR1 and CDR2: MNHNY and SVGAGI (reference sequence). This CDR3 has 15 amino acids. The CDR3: CASSDRDKMDTEAFF. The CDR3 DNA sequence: TGTGCCAGCAGTGACCGGGACAAAATGGACACTGAAGCTTTCTTT.

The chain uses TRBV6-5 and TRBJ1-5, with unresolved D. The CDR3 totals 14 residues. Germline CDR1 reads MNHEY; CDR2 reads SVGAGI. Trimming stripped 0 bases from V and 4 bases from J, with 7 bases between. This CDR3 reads CASSYSRGNQPQHF. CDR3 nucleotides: TGTGCCAGCAGTTACTCGCGAGGAAATCAGCCCCAGCATTTT.

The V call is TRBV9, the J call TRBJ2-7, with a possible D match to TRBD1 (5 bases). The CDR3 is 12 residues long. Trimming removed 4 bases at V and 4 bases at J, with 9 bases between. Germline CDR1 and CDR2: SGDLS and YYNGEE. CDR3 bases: TGTGCCAGCAGCCTAACAGGTTACGAGCAGTACTTC. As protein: CASSLTGYEQYF.

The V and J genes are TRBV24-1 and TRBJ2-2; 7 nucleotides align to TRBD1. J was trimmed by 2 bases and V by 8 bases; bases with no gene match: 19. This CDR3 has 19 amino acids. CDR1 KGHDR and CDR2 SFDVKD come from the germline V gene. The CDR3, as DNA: TGTGCCACCATGGCACCCGATTTGGTGGGGACAGAAAACACCGGGGAGCTGTTTTTT. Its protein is CATMAPDLVGTENTGELFF.

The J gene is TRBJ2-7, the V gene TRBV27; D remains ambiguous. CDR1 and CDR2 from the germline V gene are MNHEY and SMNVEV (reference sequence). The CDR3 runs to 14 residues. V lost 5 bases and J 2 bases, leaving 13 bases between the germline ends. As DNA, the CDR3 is TGTGCCAGCAGTCAATTGCCCTTAGCCTACGAGCAGTACTTC. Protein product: CASSQLPLAYEQYF.

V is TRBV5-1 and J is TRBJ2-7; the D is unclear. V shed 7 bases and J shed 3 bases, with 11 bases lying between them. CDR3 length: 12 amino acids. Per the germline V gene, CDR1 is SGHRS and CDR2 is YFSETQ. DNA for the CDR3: TGCGCCAGCGGAAATTCGTACTACGAGCAGTACTTC. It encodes CASGNSYYEQYF.

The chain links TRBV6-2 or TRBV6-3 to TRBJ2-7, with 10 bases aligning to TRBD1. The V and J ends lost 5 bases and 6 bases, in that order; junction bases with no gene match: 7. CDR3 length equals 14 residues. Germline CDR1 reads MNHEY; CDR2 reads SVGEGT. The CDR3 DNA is TGTGCCAGCAGTGCTCGGACAGGGGGGTTCGAGCAGTACTTC. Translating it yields CASSARTGGFEQYF.

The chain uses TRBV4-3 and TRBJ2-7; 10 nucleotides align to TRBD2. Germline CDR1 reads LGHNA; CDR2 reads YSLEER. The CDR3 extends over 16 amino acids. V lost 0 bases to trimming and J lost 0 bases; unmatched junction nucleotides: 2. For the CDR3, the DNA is TGCGCCAGCAGCCAAGAGGCTAGCGGGAGCTCCTACGAGCAGTACTTC. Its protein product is CASSQEASGSSYEQYF.

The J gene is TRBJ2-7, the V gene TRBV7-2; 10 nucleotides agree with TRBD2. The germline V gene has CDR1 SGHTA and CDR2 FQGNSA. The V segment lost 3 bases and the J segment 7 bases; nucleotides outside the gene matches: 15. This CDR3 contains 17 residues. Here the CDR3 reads CASSLRLAGVPAKEQYF. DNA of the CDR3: TGTGCCAGCAGCTTGAGGCTAGCGGGAGTTCCCGCTAAAGAGCAGTACTTC.

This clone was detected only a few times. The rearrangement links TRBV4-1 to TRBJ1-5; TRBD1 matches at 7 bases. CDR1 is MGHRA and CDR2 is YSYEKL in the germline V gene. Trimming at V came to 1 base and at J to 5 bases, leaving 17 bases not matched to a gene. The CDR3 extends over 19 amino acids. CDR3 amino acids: CASSQARDSGVGYDQPQHF. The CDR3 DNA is TGCGCCAGCAGCCAAGCCCGGGACAGTGGGGTGGGATACGATCAGCCCCAGCATTTT.

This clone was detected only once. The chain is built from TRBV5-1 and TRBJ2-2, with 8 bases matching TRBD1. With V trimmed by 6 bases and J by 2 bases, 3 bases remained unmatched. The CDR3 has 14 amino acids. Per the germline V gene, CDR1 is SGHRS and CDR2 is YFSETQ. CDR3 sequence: CASTSGGNTGELFF. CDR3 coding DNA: TGCGCCAGCACTTCAGGGGGCAACACCGGGGAGCTGTTTTTT.

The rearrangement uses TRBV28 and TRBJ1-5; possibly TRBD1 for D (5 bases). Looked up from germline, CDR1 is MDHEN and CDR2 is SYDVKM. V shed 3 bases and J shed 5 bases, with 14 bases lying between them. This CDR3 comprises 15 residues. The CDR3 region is CASSFSSGSDQPQHF. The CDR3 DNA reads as TGTGCCAGCAGTTTTTCCTCAGGGTCCGATCAGCCCCAGCATTTT.

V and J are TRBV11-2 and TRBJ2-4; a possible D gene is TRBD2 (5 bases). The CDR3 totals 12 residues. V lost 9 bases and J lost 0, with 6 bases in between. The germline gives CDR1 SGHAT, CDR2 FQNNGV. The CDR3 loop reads CASGGAKNIQYF. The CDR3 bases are TGTGCCAGTGGAGGAGCCAAAAACATTCAGTACTTC.

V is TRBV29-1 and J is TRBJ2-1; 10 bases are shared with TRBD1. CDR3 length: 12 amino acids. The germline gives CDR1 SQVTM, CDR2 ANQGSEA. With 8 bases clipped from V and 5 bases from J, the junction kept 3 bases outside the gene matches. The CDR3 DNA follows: TGCAGCTCTGGGACAGGGGACAATGAGCAGTTCTTC. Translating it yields CSSGTGDNEQFF.